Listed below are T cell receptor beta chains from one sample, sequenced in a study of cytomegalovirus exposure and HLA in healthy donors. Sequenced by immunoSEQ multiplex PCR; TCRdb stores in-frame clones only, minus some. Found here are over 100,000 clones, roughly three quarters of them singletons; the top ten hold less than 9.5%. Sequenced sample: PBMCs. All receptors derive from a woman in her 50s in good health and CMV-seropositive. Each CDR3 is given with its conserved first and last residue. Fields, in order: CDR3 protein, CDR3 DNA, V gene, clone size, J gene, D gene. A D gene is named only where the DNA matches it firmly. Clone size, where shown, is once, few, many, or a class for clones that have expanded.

CDR3: CASSSPLGVQFF
DNA: TGTGCCAGCAGTTCCCCCCTGGGAGTGCAGTTCTTC
V: TRBV6-5
size: -
J: TRBJ2-1
D: -

CDR3: CASRGPLAGGGETQYF
DNA: TGCGCCAGCAGAGGGCCCCTAGCGGGGGGTGGAGAGACCCAGTACTTC
V: TRBV4-1
size: -
J: TRBJ2-5
D: TRBD2

CDR3: CASRRQGSGGELFF
DNA: TGTGCCAGCAGGCGACAGGGGTCGGGCGGGGAGCTGTTTTTT
V: TRBV27
size: -
J: TRBJ2-2
D: TRBD1

CDR3: CASSPGGGGFNNEQFF
DNA: TGTGCCAGCAGCCCCGGCGGGGGGGGATTCAACAATGAGCAGTTCTTC
V: TRBV11-1
size: -
J: TRBJ2-1
D: TRBD2

CDR3: CSVAGGPGTGELFF
DNA: TGCAGCGTGGCGGGGGGGCCAGGCACCGGGGAGCTGTTTTTT
V: TRBV29-1
size: few
J: TRBJ2-2
D: TRBD2

CDR3: CASKTSGNTGELFF
DNA: TGTGCCAGCAAGACTAGCGGGAACACCGGGGAGCTGTTTTTT
V: TRBV7-9
size: -
J: TRBJ2-2
D: TRBD2

CDR3: CASSVPLAGGSTDTQYF
DNA: TGTGCCAGCAGCGTACCGCTAGCGGGAGGTAGCACAGATACGCAGTATTTT
V: TRBV9
size: -
J: TRBJ2-3
D: TRBD2

CDR3: CASSYKAGGVTGELFF
DNA: TGTGCCAGCAGCTATAAAGCGGGGGGGGTCACCGGGGAGCTGTTTTTT
V: TRBV11-1
size: -
J: TRBJ2-2
D: TRBD2

CDR3: CASSRVLGSYNEQFF
DNA: TGCGCCAGCAGCCGGGTTTTGGGCTCCTACAATGAGCAGTTCTTC
V: TRBV5-1
size: -
J: TRBJ2-1
D: -

CDR3: CSGSVAGGNTIYF
DNA: TGCAGCGGATCTGTGGCAGGGGGAAACACCATATATTTT
V: TRBV29-1
size: -
J: TRBJ1-3
D: -

CDR3: CASGYSGSYEQYF
DNA: TGTGCCAGCGGCTATAGCGGTTCCTACGAGCAGTACTTC
V: TRBV5-4
size: -
J: TRBJ2-7
D: -

CDR3: CASSEALSGRTEAFF
DNA: TGTGCCAGCAGTGAAGCGCTGTCAGGGAGGACTGAAGCTTTCTTT
V: TRBV6-1
size: -
J: TRBJ1-1
D: -

CDR3: CASSEAGVGVTGNTIYF
DNA: TGTGCCAGCAGCGAGGCCGGGGTGGGAGTTACTGGAAACACCATATATTTT
V: TRBV9
size: few
J: TRBJ1-3
D: -

CDR3: CASSRGPSYNEQFF
DNA: TGTGCCAGCAGCAGGGGACCGTCCTACAATGAGCAGTTCTTC
V: TRBV27
size: -
J: TRBJ2-1
D: -